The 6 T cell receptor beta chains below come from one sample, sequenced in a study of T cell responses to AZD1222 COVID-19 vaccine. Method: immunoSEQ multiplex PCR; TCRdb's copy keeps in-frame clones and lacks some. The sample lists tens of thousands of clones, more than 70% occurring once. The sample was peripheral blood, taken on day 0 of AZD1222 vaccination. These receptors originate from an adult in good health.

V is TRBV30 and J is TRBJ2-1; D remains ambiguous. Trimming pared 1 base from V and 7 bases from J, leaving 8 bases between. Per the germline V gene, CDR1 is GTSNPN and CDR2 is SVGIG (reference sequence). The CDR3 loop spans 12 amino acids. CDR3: CAWSGVGNEQFF. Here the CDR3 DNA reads TGTGCCTGGAGTGGGGTGGGGAATGAGCAGTTCTTC.

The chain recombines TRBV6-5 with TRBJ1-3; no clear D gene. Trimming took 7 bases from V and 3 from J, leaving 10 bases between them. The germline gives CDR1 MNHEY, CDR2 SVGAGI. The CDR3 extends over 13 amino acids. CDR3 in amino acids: CASMSGLGNTIYF. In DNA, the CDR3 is TGTGCCAGCATGTCTGGCCTTGGAAACACCATATATTTT.

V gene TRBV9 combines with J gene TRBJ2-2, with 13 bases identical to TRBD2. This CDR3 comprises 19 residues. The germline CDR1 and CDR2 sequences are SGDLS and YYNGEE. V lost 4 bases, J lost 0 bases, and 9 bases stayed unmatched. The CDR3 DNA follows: TGTGCCAGCAGCCTGCAAGGACTAGCGGGGGTCTCGAACACCGGGGAGCTGTTTTTT. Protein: CASSLQGLAGVSNTGELFF.

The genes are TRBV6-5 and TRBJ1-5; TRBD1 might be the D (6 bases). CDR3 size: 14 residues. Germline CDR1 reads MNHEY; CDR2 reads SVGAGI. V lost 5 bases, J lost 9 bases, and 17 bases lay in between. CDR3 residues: CASSLGGGLVPQHF. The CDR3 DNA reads TGTGCCAGCAGTCTCGGGGGGGGGCTTGTGCCCCAGCATTTT.

The CDR3 DNA sequence: TGTGCCAGCTCCCTCCGGGGTGAAGCTTTCTTT. It specifies CASSLRGEAFF. The chain has TRBV25-1 and TRBJ1-1; no clear D. Trimming cost V 8 bases and J 7 bases, with 11 bases left between them. Looked up from germline, CDR1 is MGHDK and CDR2 is SYGVNS. This CDR3 has 11 amino acids.

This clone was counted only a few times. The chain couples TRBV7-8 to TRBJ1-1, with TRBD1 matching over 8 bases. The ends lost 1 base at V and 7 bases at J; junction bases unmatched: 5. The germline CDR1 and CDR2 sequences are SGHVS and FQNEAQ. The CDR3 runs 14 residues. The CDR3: CASSLGQGISEAFF. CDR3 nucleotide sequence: TGTGCCAGCAGCTTAGGACAGGGGATAAGTGAAGCTTTCTTT.